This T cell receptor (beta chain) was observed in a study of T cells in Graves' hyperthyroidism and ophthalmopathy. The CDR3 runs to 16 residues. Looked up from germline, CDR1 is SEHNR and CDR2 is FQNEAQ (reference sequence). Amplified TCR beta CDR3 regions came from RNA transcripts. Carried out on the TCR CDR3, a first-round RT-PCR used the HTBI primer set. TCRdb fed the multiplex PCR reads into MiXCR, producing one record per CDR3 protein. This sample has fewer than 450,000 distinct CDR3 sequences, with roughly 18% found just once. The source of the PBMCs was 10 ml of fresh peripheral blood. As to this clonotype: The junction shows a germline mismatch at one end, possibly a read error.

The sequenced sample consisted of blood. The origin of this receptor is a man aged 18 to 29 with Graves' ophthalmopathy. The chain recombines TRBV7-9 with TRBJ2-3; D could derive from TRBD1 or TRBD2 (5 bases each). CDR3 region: CASSEGRGVRTDTHYF. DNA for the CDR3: TGTGCCAGCAGCGAGGGACGAGGGGTCCGCACAGATACGCATTATTTT.